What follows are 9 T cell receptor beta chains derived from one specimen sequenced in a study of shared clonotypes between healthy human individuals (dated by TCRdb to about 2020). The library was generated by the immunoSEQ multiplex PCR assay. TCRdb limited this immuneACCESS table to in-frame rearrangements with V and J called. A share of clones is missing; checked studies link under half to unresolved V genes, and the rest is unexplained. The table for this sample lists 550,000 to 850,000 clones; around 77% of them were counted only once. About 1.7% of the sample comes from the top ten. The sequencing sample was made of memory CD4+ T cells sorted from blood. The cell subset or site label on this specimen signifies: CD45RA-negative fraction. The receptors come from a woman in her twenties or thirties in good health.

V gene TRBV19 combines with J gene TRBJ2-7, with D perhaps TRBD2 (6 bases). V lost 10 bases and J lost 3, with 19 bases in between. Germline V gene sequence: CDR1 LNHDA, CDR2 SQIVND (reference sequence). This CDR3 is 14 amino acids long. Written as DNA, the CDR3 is TGTGCCACTTCTGGGGGGACTGGAGGCTACGAGCAGTACTTC. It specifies CATSGGTGGYEQYF.

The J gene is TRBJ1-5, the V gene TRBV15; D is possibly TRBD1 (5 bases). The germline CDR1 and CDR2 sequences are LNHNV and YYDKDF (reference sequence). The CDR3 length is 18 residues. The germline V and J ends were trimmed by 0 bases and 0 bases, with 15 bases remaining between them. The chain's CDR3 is CATSRDGGRGHSNQPQHF. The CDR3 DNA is TGTGCCACCAGCAGAGATGGCGGGAGGGGTCATAGCAATCAGCCCCAGCATTTT.

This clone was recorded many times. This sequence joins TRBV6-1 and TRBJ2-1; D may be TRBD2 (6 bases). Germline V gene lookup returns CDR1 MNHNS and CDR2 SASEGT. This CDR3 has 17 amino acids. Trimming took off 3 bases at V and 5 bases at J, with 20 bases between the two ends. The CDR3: CASSDHGGLGSHNEQFF. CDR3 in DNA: TGTGCCAGCAGTGACCATGGAGGGTTGGGGTCACACAATGAGCAGTTCTTC.

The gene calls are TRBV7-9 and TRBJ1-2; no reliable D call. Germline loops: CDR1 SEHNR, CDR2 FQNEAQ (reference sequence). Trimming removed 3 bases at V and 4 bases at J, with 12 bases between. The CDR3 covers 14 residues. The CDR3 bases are TGTGCCAGCAGCTTGTCCCTCTTCCCCTATGGCTACACCTTC. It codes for CASSLSLFPYGYTF.

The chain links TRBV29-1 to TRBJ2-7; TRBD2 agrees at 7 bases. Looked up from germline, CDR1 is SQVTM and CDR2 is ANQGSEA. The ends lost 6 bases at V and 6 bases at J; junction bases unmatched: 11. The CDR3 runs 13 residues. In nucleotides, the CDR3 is TGCAGCGTAGCGACTAGCTTTTTTCGCGAGCAGTACTTC. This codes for CSVATSFFREQYF.

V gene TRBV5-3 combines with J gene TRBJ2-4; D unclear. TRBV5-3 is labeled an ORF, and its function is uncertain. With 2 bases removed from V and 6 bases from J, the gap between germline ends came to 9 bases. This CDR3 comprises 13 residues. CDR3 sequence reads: CARSLEQLNIQYF. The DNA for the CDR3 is TGTGCCAGAAGCTTAGAACAACTAAACATTCAGTACTTC.

The CDR3 region is CASSYSGGYEAFF. The CDR3 DNA follows: TGTGCCAGCAGTTACTCAGGAGGGTATGAAGCTTTCTTT. This chain joins TRBV6-6 and TRBJ1-1; D not certain. Germline V gene sequence: CDR1 MNHNY, CDR2 SVGAGI (reference sequence). The germline V and J ends were trimmed by 0 bases and 7 bases, with 9 bases remaining between them. The CDR3 has 13 amino acids.

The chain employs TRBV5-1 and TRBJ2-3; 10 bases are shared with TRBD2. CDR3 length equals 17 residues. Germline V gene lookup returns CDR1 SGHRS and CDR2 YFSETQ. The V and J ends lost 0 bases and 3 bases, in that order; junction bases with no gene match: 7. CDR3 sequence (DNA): TGCGCCAGCAGCTTGGTTAGCGGGAGGTGGTGGACAGATACGCAGTATTTT. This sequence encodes CASSLVSGRWWTDTQYF.

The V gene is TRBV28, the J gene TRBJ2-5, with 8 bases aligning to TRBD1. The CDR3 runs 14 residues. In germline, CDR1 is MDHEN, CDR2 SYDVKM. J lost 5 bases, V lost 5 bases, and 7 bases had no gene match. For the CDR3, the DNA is TGTGCCAGCAGTCGAGCCCGGGACAGGGAGACCCAGTACTTC. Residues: CASSRARDRETQYF. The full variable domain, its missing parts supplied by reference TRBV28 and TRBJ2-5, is DVKVTQSSRYLVKRTGEKVFLECVQDMDHENMFWYRQDPGLGLRLIYFSYDVKMKEKGDIPEGYSVSREKKERFSLILESASTNQTSMYLCASSRARDRETQYFGPGTRLLVL.